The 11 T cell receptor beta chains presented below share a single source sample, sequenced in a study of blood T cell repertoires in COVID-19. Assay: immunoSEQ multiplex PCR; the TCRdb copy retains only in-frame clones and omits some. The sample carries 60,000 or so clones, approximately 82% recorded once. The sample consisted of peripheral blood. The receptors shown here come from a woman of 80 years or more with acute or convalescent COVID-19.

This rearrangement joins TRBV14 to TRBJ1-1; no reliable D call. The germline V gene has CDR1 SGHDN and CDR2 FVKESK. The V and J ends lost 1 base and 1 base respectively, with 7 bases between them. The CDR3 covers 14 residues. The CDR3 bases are TGTGCCAGCAGCCAAGCGGGGAGGAACACTGAAGCTTTCTTT. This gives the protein CASSQAGRNTEAFF.

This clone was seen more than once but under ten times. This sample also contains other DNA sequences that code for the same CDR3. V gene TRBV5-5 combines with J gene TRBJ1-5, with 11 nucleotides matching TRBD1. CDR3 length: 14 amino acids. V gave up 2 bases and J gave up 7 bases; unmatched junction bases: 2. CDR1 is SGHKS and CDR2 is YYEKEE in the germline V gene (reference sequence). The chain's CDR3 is CASSLGTGGQPQHF. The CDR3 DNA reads TGTGCCAGCAGCTTAGGGACAGGGGGACAGCCCCAGCATTTT.

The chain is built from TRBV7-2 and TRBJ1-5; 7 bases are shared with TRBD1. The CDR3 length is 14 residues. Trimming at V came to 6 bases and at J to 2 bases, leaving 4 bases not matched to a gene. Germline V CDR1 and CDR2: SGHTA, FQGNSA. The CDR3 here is CASRQGVGNQPQHF. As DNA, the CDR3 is TGTGCCAGCAGGCAGGGGGTTGGCAATCAGCCCCAGCATTTT.

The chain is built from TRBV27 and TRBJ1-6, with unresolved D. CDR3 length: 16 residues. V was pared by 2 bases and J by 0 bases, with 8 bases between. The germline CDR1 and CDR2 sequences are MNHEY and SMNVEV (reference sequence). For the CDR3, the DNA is TGTGCCAGCAGTTTAAACTATCGCTCCTATAATTCACCCCTCCACTTT. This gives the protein CASSLNYRSYNSPLHF.

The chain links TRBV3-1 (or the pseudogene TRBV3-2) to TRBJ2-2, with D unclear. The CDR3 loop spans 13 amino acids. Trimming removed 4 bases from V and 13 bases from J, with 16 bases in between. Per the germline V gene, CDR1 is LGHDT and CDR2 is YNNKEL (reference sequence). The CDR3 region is CASSPTLLGVLFF. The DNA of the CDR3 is TGTGCCAGCAGCCCCACTCTGTTAGGAGTGCTGTTTTTT.

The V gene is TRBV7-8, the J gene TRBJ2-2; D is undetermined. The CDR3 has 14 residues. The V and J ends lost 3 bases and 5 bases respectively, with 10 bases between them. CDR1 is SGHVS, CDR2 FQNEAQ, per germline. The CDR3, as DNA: TGTGCCAGCAGCTTCCGATCGCTAACCGGGGAGCTGTTTTTT. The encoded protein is CASSFRSLTGELFF.

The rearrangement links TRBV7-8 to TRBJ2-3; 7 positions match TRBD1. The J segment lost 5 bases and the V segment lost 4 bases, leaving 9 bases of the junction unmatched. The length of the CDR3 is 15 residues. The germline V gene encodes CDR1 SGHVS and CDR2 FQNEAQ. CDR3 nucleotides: TGTGCCAGCAGCTCTCGCCGAGGGGGCGGAGATACGCAGTATTTT. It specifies CASSSRRGGGDTQYF. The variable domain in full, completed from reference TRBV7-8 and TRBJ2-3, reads GAGVSQSPRYKVAKRGQDVALRCDPISGHVSLFWYQQALGQGPEFLTYFQNEAQLDKSGLPSDRFFAERPEGSVSTLKIQRTQQEDSAVYLCASSSRRGGGDTQYFGPGTRLTVL.

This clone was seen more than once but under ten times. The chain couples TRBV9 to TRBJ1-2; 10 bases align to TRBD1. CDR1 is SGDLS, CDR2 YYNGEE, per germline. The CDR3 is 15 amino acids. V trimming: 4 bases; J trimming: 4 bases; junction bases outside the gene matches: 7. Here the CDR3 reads CASSPPGQGTYGYTF. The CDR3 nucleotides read TGTGCCAGCAGCCCCCCGGGACAGGGGACCTATGGCTACACCTTC. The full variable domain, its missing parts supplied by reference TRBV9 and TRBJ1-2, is DSGVTQTPKHLITATGQRVTLRCSPRSGDLSVYWYQQSLDQGLQFLIQYYNGEERAKGNILERFSAQQFPDLHSELNLSSLELGDSALYFCASSPPGQGTYGYTFGSGTRLTVV.

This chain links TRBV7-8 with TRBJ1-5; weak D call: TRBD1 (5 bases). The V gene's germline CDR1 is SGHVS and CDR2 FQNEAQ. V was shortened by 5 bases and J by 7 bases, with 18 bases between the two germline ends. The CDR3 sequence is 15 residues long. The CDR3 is CASSPSRWGLQPQHF. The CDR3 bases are TGTGCCAGCAGCCCCTCTCGGTGGGGCTTGCAGCCCCAGCATTTT.

As DNA, the CDR3 is TGTGCCAGCAGTTACGGACAGAACTATGGCTACACCTTC. This translates into CASSYGQNYGYTF. The chain links TRBV6-2 or TRBV6-3 to TRBJ1-2; possible D gene TRBD1, 6 bases. Per the germline V gene, CDR1 is MNHEY and CDR2 is SVGEGT. This CDR3 region has 13 residues. V lost 2 bases to trimming and J lost 2 bases, with 6 bases between them.

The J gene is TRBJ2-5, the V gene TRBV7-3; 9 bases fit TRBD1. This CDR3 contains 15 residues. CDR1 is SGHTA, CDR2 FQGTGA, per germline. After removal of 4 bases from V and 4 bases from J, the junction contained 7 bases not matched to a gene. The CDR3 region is CASSSGQGRGETQYF. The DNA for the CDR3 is TGTGCCAGCAGCTCCGGACAGGGGAGGGGAGAGACCCAGTACTTC.